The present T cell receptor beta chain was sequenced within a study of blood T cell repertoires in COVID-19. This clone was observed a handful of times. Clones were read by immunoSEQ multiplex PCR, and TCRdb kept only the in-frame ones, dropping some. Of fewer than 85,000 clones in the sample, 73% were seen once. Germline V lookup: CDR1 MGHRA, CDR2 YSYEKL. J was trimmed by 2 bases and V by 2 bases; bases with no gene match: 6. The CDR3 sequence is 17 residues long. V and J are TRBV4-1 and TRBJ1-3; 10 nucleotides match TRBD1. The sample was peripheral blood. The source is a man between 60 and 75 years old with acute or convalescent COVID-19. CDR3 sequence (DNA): TGCGCCAGCAGCCAACGCAGGACAGGGGGAGCTGGAAACACCATATATTTT. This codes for CASSQRRTGGAGNTIYF.